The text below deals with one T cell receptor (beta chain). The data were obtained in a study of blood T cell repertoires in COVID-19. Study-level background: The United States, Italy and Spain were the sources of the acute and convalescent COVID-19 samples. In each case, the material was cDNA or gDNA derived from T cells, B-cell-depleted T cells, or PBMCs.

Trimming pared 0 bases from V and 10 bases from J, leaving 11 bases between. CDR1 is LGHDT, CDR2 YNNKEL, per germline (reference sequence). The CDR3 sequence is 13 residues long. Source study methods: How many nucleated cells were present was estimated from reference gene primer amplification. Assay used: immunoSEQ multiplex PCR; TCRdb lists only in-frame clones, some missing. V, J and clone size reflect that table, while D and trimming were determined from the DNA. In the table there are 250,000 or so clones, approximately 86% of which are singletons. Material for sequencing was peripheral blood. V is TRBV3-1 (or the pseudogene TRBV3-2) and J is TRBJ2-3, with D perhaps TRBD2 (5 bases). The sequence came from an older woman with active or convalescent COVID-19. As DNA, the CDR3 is TGTGCCAGCAGCCAAGATGGTACGAGGGCGCAGTATTTT. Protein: CASSQDGTRAQYF.